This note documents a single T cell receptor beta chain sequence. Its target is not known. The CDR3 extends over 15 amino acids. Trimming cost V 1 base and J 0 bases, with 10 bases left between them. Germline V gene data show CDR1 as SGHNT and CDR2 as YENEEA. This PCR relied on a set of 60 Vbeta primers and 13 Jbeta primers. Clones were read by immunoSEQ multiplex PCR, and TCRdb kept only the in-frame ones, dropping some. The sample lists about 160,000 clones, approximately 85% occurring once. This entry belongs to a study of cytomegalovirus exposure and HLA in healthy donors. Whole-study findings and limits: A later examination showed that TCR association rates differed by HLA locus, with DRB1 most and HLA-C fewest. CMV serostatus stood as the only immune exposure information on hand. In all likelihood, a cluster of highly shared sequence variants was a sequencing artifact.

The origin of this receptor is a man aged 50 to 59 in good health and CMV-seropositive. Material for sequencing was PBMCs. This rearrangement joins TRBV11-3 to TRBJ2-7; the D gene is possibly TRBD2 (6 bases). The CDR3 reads CASSLGSGTSYEQYF. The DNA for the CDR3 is TGTGCCAGCAGCTTAGGTAGCGGCACCTCCTACGAGCAGTACTTC.